The 27 T cell receptor beta chains reported below all come from one sample, sequenced in a study of T cell responses to AZD1222 COVID-19 vaccine. Produced via immunoSEQ multiplex PCR; TCRdb's table is partial and in-frame only. The sample records 20,000 or so clones, 85% to 90% being singletons. This material consisted of peripheral blood, taken 28 days after the second AZD1222 dose. The source is an adult who received the AZD1222 COVID-19 vaccine.

This rearrangement joins TRBV12-5 to TRBJ2-5, with 8 bases that match TRBD1. The CDR3 consists of 13 residues. After removal of 7 bases from V and 5 bases from J, the junction contained 6 bases not matched to a gene. Germline assignment: CDR1 LGHNT and CDR2 FRNRAP. CDR3 coding DNA: TGTGCTAGTGCTAGGACAGGGCGGGAGACCCAGTACTTC. This sequence encodes CASARTGRETQYF.

The DNA for the CDR3 is TGTGCCAGCAGCCGTCGAAATGAGCCCCAGCATTTT. It encodes CASSRRNEPQHF. The chain joins TRBV12-3 or TRBV12-4 to TRBJ1-5; D remains ambiguous. Trimming took 6 bases from V and 8 from J, leaving 11 bases between them. The CDR3 contains 12 residues.

The rearrangement joins TRBV30 to TRBJ2-7; D is unresolved. CDR3 length: 14 residues. The V and J ends lost 0 bases and 2 bases respectively, with 11 bases between them. The V gene's germline CDR1 is GTSNPN and CDR2 SVGIG (reference sequence). The CDR3 coding sequence is TGTGCCTGGAGTGTTCCCCAATCACCCTACGAGCAGTACGTC. Translating gives CAWSVPQSPYEQYV.

This chain's CDR3 is CASSESLWGGGDTQYF. CDR3 coding DNA: TGCGCCAGCAGTGAGTCGCTGTGGGGCGGGGGAGATACGCAGTATTTT. This chain links TRBV10-1 with TRBJ2-3; 7 nucleotides agree with TRBD2. V trimming: 0 bases; J trimming: 5 bases; junction bases outside the gene matches: 8. Germline CDR1 is WNHNN and CDR2 is SYGVQD (reference sequence). CDR3 length: 16 residues.

The chain uses TRBV4-2 and TRBJ1-1; possible D gene TRBD1, 6 bases. Germline CDR1 LGHNA, CDR2 YNFKEQ. The CDR3 length is 14 residues. Trimming shortened V by 2 bases and J by 8 bases, and 15 bases separated the two germline ends. The CDR3 sequence: CASSQTYRATEAFF. In DNA form, the CDR3 reads TGTGCCAGCAGCCAAACTTACAGGGCGACCGAAGCTTTCTTT.

The V call is TRBV5-4, the J call TRBJ1-2, with a tentative D call TRBD1 (6 bases). Trimming cost V 1 base and J 6 bases, with 13 bases left between them. The germline V gene has CDR1 SGHNT and CDR2 YYREEE (reference sequence). The CDR3 runs 14 residues. The CDR3 region is CASSLSRGHDGYTF. The DNA for the CDR3 is TGTGCCAGCAGCTTGTCCAGGGGTCACGATGGCTACACCTTC.

This clone has a handful of counts. The chain recombines TRBV7-2 with TRBJ2-2; 7 bases line up with TRBD1. V lost 4 bases and J lost 6; bases outside the gene matches: 5. Germline V gives CDR1 SGHTA, CDR2 FQGNSA. CDR3 length: 14 residues. CDR3 in amino acids: CASSSQGVAGELFF. CDR3 DNA sequence: TGTGCCAGCAGCTCCCAGGGGGTTGCCGGGGAGCTGTTTTTT. The whole variable domain, remainder taken from reference TRBV7-2 and TRBJ2-2, is GAGVSQSPSNKVTEKGKDVELRCDPISGHTALYWYRQSLGQGLEFLIYFQGNSAPDKSGLPSDRFSAERTGGSVSTLTIQRTQQEDSAVYLCASSSQGVAGELFFGEGSRLTVL.

This chain uses TRBV4-1 with TRBJ2-3, with D uncertain. Looked up from germline, CDR1 is MGHRA and CDR2 is YSYEKL. The V gene lost 1 base and the J gene lost 0 bases, with 5 bases spanning the gap. The CDR3 length is 14 residues. The CDR3 loop is CASSQGISTDTQYF. In DNA, the CDR3 is TGCGCCAGCAGCCAAGGGATTAGCACAGATACGCAGTATTTT.

This clone was detected once. This chain's CDR3 is CASSPTPKGEQFF. CDR3 in DNA: TGTGCCAGCAGCCCAACCCCGAAGGGTGAGCAGTTCTTC. This rearrangement joins TRBV5-6 to TRBJ2-1; no clear D. V was clipped by 4 bases and J by 9 bases, with 14 bases between them. This CDR3 is built from 13 residues. Germline assignment: CDR1 SGHDT and CDR2 YYEEEE.

The J gene is TRBJ2-1, the V gene TRBV7-3, with D perhaps TRBD1 (6 bases). The germline gives CDR1 SGHTA, CDR2 FQGTGA. V gave up 3 bases and J gave up 9 bases, with 9 bases separating them. The CDR3 runs 12 residues. For the CDR3, the DNA is TGTGCCAGCAGCTTGCCCAGGGGTGAGCAGTTCTTC. Protein: CASSLPRGEQFF.

The gene calls are TRBV5-5 and TRBJ2-7, with 9 bases that match TRBD2. V dropped 3 bases and J dropped 4; count of bases not matched to a gene: 8. The CDR3 spans 15 residues. Germline V gene sequence: CDR1 SGHKS, CDR2 YYEKEE (reference sequence). The CDR3 loop is CASSSAGLAGYEQYV. CDR3 bases: TGTGCCAGCAGCTCGGCTGGGCTAGCGGGGTACGAGCAGTACGTC.

The chain joins TRBV10-3 to TRBJ2-3; the D gene is possibly TRBD2 (7 bases). The germline V gene has CDR1 ENHRY and CDR2 SYGVKD. The CDR3 is made up of 17 amino acids. Trimming removed 6 bases from V and 9 bases from J, with 28 bases in between. Here the CDR3 reads CAISQGGEGRSFGTQYF. CDR3 DNA sequence: TGTGCCATCAGCCAAGGGGGGGAGGGCAGGTCATTTGGGACGCAGTATTTT.

This chain joins TRBV27 and TRBJ1-6; D is undetermined. The V end was cut by 3 bases, the J end by 3 bases, with 9 bases between. CDR3 length: 15 amino acids. CDR1 is MNHEY, CDR2 SMNVEV, per germline (reference sequence). The CDR3 nucleotides are TGTGCCAGCAGTTTCCGATCAAACTATAATTCACCCCTCCACTTT. This gives the protein CASSFRSNYNSPLHF.

The genes are TRBV18 and TRBJ2-1; TRBD1 agrees at 9 bases. The CDR3 has 15 residues. Germline lookup yields CDR1 KGHSH and CDR2 LQKENI. V was pared by 4 bases and J by 7 bases, with 8 bases of the junction left unmatched. The CDR3 nucleotides read TGTGCCAGCTCACTCCGGACAGGGGCGAAGAATGAGCAGTTCTTC. Its protein is CASSLRTGAKNEQFF.

The chain couples TRBV27 to TRBJ1-5; perhaps TRBD1 as D (5 bases). Germline V gives CDR1 MNHEY, CDR2 SMNVEV (reference sequence). The CDR3 extends over 17 amino acids. Trimming left V 3 bases short and J 6 bases short, with 21 bases between. The CDR3 loop is CASSLSPFPGGIQPQHF. The CDR3, as DNA: TGTGCCAGCAGTTTGTCCCCCTTCCCGGGGGGAATTCAGCCCCAGCATTTT.

The chain recombines TRBV10-2 with TRBJ1-2, with D unresolved. This CDR3 spans 13 amino acids. The germline V gene encodes CDR1 WSHSY and CDR2 SAAADI. Trimming removed 7 bases at V and 7 bases at J, with 16 bases between. The CDR3 coding sequence is TGCGCCAGCACCCCGGTGGCAGTTTCTGGCTACACCTTC. Translation gives CASTPVAVSGYTF.

The chain links TRBV4-1 to TRBJ2-1, with 7 bases that match TRBD2. The V gene end was trimmed by 1 base and the J gene end by 11 bases; junction bases not matched to a gene: 8. This CDR3 has 14 residues. Germline lookup yields CDR1 MGHRA and CDR2 YSYEKL. The CDR3: CASSQVSGRTKQFF. CDR3 coding DNA: TGCGCCAGCAGCCAAGTATCCGGGAGGACCAAGCAGTTCTTC.

The CDR3 spells CASSGRAGNEQFF. DNA for the CDR3: TGTGCCAGCAGTGGTCGAGCGGGTAATGAGCAGTTCTTC. The rearrangement links TRBV6-4 to TRBJ2-1, with a possible D match to TRBD2 (6 bases). The CDR3 contains 13 residues. CDR1 is MRHNA, CDR2 SNTAGT, per germline. V was pared by 4 bases and J by 7 bases, with 11 bases between.

The rearrangement links TRBV5-4 to TRBJ2-6, with TRBD2 identical over 8 bases. CDR1 and CDR2 (germline): SGHNT, YYREEE (reference sequence). J was trimmed by 0 bases and V by 3 bases; bases with no gene match: 11. This CDR3 has 19 residues. CDR3 DNA sequence: TGTGCCAGCAGCTACGGGGGGGGTGCGGCCGCCTCTGGGGCCAACGTCCTGACTTTC. Translated: CASSYGGGAAASGANVLTF.

The chain couples TRBV15 to TRBJ2-3; D remains unclear. The germline V gene encodes CDR1 LNHNV and CDR2 YYDKDF (reference sequence). V lost 1 base and J lost 1, with 9 bases in between. This CDR3 contains 15 residues. CDR3 sequence (DNA): TGTGCCACCAGCAGAGTTCCTCTGGGCACAGATACGCAGTATTTT. Translating gives CATSRVPLGTDTQYF.

The chain is built from TRBV14 and TRBJ2-2, with 13 bases matching TRBD2. V trimming: 4 bases; J trimming: 8 bases; junction bases outside the gene matches: 1. Germline V lookup: CDR1 SGHDN, CDR2 FVKESK. This CDR3 region has 14 residues. The CDR3 loop is CASSPGLAGGELFF. The CDR3, as DNA: TGTGCCAGCAGCCCGGGACTAGCGGGAGGGGAGCTGTTTTTT. The full variable domain, its missing parts supplied by reference TRBV14 and TRBJ2-2, is EAGVTQFPSHSVIEKGQTVTLRCDPISGHDNLYWYRRVMGKEIKFLLHFVKESKQDESGMPNNRFLAERTGGTYSTLKVQPAELEDSGVYFCASSPGLAGGELFFGEGSRLTVL.

This chain connects TRBV5-6 to TRBJ2-2; D remains unclear. CDR3 length: 12 amino acids. Germline V CDR1 and CDR2: SGHDT, YYEEEE. Between the trimmed V and J ends, which lost 6 bases and 6 bases, there was a span of 9 bases. In DNA form, the CDR3 reads TGTGCCAGCACCCGGGCGGCCGGGGAGCTGTTTTTT. Amino acid sequence: CASTRAAGELFF. Looking up the rest from reference TRBV5-6 and TRBJ2-2 gives the full variable domain: DAGVTQSPTHLIKTRGQQVTLRCSPKSGHDTVSWYQQALGQGPQFIFQYYEEEERQRGNFPDRFSGHQFPNYSSELNVNALLLGDSALYLCASTRAAGELFFGEGSRLTVL.

The V gene is TRBV7-2, the J gene TRBJ1-3, with no clear D. Per germline, CDR1 SGHTA and CDR2 FQGNSA. The CDR3 consists of 16 residues. V was shortened by 0 bases and J by 4 bases, with 13 bases between the two germline ends. The CDR3 region has the DNA TGTGCCAGCAGCTTAGCGACGGCCCCGCAAGGAAACACCATATATTTT. Translated, it gives CASSLATAPQGNTIYF.

The chain links TRBV9 to TRBJ1-3; the D is unclear. The CDR3 has 15 amino acids. Germline CDR1 and CDR2: SGDLS and YYNGEE. Trimming took off 3 bases at V and 3 bases at J, with 13 bases between the two ends. DNA for the CDR3: TGTGCCAGCAGCGCCTGGGGTGGAATTGGAAACACCATATATTTT. This encodes CASSAWGGIGNTIYF.

This clone was counted a single time. This chain joins TRBV5-1 and TRBJ1-2, with TRBD1 matching 7 bases. V shed 0 bases, J shed 8 bases, and the junction held 13 bases outside the gene matches. The CDR3 totals 16 residues. CDR1 and CDR2 from the germline V gene are SGHRS and YFSETQ. The CDR3 reads CASSLAPTGQGEGYTF. The CDR3 DNA reads as TGCGCCAGCAGCTTGGCCCCGACAGGGCAGGGTGAGGGCTACACCTTC.

The gene calls are TRBV7-8 and TRBJ1-6; D perhaps matches TRBD1 (5 bases). The V and J ends lost 5 bases and 10 bases respectively, with 15 bases between them. Per the germline V gene, CDR1 is SGHVS and CDR2 is FQNEAQ. The CDR3 loop spans 14 amino acids. CDR3 sequence reads: CASSQQVIGSPLHF. CDR3 bases: TGTGCCAGCAGCCAACAGGTTATCGGGTCACCCCTCCACTTT.

J is TRBJ2-2 and V is TRBV6-4, with 7 bases that match TRBD1. Germline trimming cut 9 bases from V and 5 bases from J; bases unmatched to any gene: 9. Germline CDR1 MRHNA, CDR2 SNTAGT. This CDR3 spans 14 amino acids. DNA of the CDR3: TGTGCCAGGGACCAGCGACAGGGAACCGGGGAGCTGTTTTTT. It codes for CARDQRQGTGELFF.